This T cell receptor beta chain was identified during a study of identifying expanded T cells in peripheral blood. General study points: Across healthy donors, higher total template counts meant significantly greater approximately two-week count variance. Differentially abundant clones: around 1.2 between replicates, 16.4 at around 2 weeks, less than 20 at four.

Measured with immunoSEQ multiplex PCR; TCRdb has only the in-frame clones, and not every one. The sample carries 90,000 or so clones, around 87% recorded once. Comments on this clone: Its antigen is as yet unknown.

CDR1 is MNHEY and CDR2 is SVGAGI in the germline V gene. V lost 4 bases and J lost 0, with 12 bases in between. The CDR3 extends over 15 amino acids. Sequenced material: blood. The receptor comes from a person between 18 and 75 years old in good health. The chain has TRBV6-5 and TRBJ1-2; D is unclear. The CDR3 bases are TGTGCCAGCAGTTCTTACATGGGAGCTAACTATGGCTACACCTTC. This codes for CASSSYMGANYGYTF.